Listed below are T cell receptor beta chains from one sample, sequenced in a study of T-cell memory formation after mild COVID-19. TCRdb ran MiXCR on the 5' RACE reads and lists one entry per CDR3 protein. The sample includes 500,000 to 650,000 distinct CDR3 sequences, about 22% seen only once; the top ten take roughly 8.3%. Sequenced sample: PBMCs or a T cell subset sorted from them (not recorded which). Every receptor here comes from an adult woman who had mild COVID-19 (a few samples of this study predate the infection). Cell type and time point are not known. The CDR3 runs from the conserved cysteine through the conserved F or W. D genes are given only for firm matches. Only some rows state a clone size, as once, few, many or a class for expanded clones.

CASGFPGQGPSPTDTQYF,TGTGCTAGTGGTTTCCCCGGACAGGGCCCATCTCCCACAGATACGCAGTATTTT,.,TRBJ2-3,TRBD1,TRBV12-5
CASSLGSRTDYEQYF,TGCGCCAGCAGCTTGGGGTCAAGGACAGACTACGAGCAGTACTTC,.,TRBJ2-7,.,TRBV5-1
CASSLTRTSTDTQYF,TGTGCCAGCAGCTTAACTCGGACTAGCACAGATACGCAGTATTTT,.,TRBJ2-3,.,TRBV7-3
CASGWGQTNQPQHF,TGTGCCAGCGGTTGGGGACAGACGAATCAGCCCCAGCATTTT,.,TRBJ1-5,TRBD1,TRBV12-3/TRBV12-4
CASSLLLAGALSTDTQYF,TGTGCCAGCAGCTTATTACTAGCGGGGGCCCTTAGCACAGATACGCAGTATTTT,.,TRBJ2-3,TRBD2,TRBV7-9
CASSLVLTGGPVGYTF,TGTGCCAGCAGCTTAGTACTTACAGGGGGGCCTGTTGGCTACACCTTC,.,TRBJ1-2,TRBD1,TRBV11-3
CASSLRTGLEQYF,TGTGCCAGCAGTTTGCGGACAGGGCTCGAGCAGTACTTC,.,TRBJ2-7,TRBD1,TRBV12-3/TRBV12-4
CASSLELAGAPQFF,TGCGCCAGCAGCTTGGAACTAGCGGGAGCTCCCCAGTTCTTC,few,TRBJ2-1,TRBD2,TRBV5-1
CASSVRARDRAFSSYNEQFF,TGTGCCAGCTCAGTCAGGGCTCGGGACAGGGCCTTTAGCTCCTACAATGAGCAGTTCTTC,.,TRBJ2-1,TRBD1,TRBV18
CASRDPGESSYEQYF,TGTGCCAGTAGGGACCCGGGGGAGAGCTCCTACGAGCAGTACTTC,.,TRBJ2-7,.,TRBV19
CASSKSHLNKQYEQFF,TGTGCCAGCAGCAAGAGCCACCTAAATAAACAATATGAGCAGTTCTTC,.,TRBJ2-1,.,TRBV21-1
CASSYRERRELEDSPLHF,TGTGCCAGCAGTTACCGGGAAAGAAGGGAGCTTGAAGATTCACCCCTCCACTTT,few,TRBJ1-6,.,TRBV6-5
CASSLMDGNQPQHF,TGTGCCAGCAGCCTTATGGACGGCAATCAGCCCCAGCATTTT,few,TRBJ1-5,.,TRBV3-1